This T cell receptor beta chain was recovered during a study of cytomegalovirus exposure and HLA in healthy donors. Across the study: For the roughly 400 genotyped donors, 75% to 90% fell within the Caucasian-associated ancestry cluster.

The PCR used 60 Vbeta and 13 Jbeta primers. Here immunoSEQ multiplex PCR was the method, and the copy in TCRdb shows in-frame clones only, minus some. The sample contains around 220,000 clones, 70% to 80% of which appear only once. V shed 2 bases and J 0 bases; nucleotides not matched to a gene: 7. Germline-derived CDR1 and CDR2 are SGHAT and FQNNGV. This CDR3 contains 16 residues. This TCR came from a man between 35 and 55 years old in good health and CMV-seronegative. The sample taken for sequencing was PBMCs. The chain has TRBV11-2 and TRBJ2-7, with TRBD2 matching over 7 bases. CDR3 protein: CASSLYSGPSSYEQYF. For the CDR3, the DNA is TGTGCCAGCAGCTTATATAGCGGGCCTAGCTCCTACGAGCAGTACTTC.